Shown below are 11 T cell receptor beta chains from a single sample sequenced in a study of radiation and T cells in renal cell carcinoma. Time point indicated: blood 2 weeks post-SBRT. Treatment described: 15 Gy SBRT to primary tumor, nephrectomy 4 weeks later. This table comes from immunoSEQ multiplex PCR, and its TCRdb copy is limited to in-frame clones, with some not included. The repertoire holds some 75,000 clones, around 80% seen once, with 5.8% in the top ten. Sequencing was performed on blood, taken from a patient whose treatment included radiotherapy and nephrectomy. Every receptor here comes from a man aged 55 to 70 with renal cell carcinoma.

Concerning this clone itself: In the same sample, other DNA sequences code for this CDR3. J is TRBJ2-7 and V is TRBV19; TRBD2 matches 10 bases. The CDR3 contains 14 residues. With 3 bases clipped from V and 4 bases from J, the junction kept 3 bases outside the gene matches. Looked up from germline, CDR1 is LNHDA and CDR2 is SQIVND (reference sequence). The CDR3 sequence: CASSIPGLAYEQYF. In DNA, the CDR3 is TGTGCCAGTAGTATTCCGGGACTAGCGTACGAGCAGTACTTC.

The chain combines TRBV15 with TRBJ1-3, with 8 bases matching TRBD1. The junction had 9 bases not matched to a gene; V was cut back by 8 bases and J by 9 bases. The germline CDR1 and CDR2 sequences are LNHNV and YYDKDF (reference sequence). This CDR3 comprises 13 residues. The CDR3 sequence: CATQDRAVATIYF. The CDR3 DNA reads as TGTGCCACCCAGGACAGGGCAGTTGCCACCATATATTTT.

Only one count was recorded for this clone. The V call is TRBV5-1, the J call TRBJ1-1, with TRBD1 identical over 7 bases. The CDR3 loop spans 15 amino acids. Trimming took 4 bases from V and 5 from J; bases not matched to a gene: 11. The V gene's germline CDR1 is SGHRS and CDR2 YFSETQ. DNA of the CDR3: TGCGCCAGCAGCACTACAGGGGCCGAGTTTACTGAAGCTTTCTTT. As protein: CASSTTGAEFTEAFF.

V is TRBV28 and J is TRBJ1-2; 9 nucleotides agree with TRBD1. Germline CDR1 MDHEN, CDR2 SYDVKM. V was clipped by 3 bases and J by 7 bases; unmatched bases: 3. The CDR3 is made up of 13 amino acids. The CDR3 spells CASSLTGGSGYTF. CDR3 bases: TGTGCCAGCAGTTTGACAGGGGGTTCTGGCTACACCTTC.

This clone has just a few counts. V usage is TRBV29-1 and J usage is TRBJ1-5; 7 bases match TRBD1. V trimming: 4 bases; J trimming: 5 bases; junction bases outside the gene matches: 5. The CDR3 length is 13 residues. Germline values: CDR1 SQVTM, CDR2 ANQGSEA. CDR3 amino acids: CSVADRFDQPQHF. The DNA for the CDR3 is TGCAGCGTTGCGGACAGGTTTGATCAGCCCCAGCATTTT.

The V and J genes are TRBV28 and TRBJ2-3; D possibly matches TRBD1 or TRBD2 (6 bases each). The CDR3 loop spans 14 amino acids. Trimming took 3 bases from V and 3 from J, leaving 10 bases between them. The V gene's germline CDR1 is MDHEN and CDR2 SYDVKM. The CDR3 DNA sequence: TGTGCCAGCAGTTTGTTAGGGGGGACAGATACGCAGTATTTT. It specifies CASSLLGGTDTQYF.

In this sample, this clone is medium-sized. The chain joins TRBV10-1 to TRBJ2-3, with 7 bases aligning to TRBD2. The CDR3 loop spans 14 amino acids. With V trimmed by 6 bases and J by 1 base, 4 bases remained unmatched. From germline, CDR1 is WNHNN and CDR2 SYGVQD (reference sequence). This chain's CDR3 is CASSEGLGTDTQYF. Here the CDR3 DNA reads TGCGCCAGCAGCGAAGGACTAGGCACAGATACGCAGTATTTT.

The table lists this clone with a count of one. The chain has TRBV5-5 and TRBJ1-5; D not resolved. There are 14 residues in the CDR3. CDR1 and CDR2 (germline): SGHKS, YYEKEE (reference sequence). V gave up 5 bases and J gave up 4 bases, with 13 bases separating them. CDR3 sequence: CASSLWQTNQPQHF. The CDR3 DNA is TGTGCCAGCAGTTTATGGCAGACAAATCAGCCCCAGCATTTT.

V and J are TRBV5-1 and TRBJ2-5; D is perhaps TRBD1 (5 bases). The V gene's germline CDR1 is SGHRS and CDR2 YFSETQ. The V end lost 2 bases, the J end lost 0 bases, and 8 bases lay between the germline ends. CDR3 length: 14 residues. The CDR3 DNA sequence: TGCGCCAGCAGCTTTGCAGGGTACCAAGAGACCCAGTACTTC. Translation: CASSFAGYQETQYF.

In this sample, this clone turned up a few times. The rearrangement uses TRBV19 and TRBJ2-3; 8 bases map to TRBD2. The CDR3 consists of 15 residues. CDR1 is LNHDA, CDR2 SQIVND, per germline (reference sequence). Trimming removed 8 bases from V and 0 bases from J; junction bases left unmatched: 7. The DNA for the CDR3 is TGTGCCAGTGGACTAGCCGATCATAGCACAGATACGCAGTATTTT. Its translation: CASGLADHSTDTQYF.

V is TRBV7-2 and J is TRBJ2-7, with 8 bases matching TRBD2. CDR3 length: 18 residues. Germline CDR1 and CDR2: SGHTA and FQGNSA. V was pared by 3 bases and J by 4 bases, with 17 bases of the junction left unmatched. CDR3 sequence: CASSFRKGGRKKGYEQYF. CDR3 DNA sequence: TGTGCCAGCAGCTTCAGAAAGGGCGGGAGGAAGAAAGGTTACGAGCAGTACTTC. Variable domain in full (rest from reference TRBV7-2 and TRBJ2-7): GAGVSQSPSNKVTEKGKDVELRCDPISGHTALYWYRQSLGQGLEFLIYFQGNSAPDKSGLPSDRFSAERTGGSVSTLTIQRTQQEDSAVYLCASSFRKGGRKKGYEQYFGPGTRLTVT.